This T cell receptor (beta chain) was recorded in a study of Ad26.COV2.S vaccination and SARS-CoV-2 variants (dated by TCRdb to the early 2020s). With respect to the entire study: Vaccine-arm donors were drawn from COV1001, a multicentre, randomized, double-blind, placebo-controlled phase I-IIa trial of Ad26.COV2.S in healthy adults. Ad26.COV2.S was administered intramuscularly at a dose of 5x10^10 or 1x10^11 viral particles, either as one shot or as two shots given 56 days apart. TCRbeta repertoire sequencing was used to assess the specificity and breadth of SARS-CoV-2-reactive T cell receptors after Ad26.COV2.S vaccination. A total of 32 samples were included in the TCR-sequenced set, comprising roughly 19 Ad26.COV2.S vaccine recipients, 5 placebo recipients and 8 SARS-CoV-2 convalescent individuals. Trial participants were randomized into five groups of five: low-dose or high-dose Ad26.COV2.S given once or twice, or placebo on both occasions. Investigators remained blinded to trial group allocation during experiments and outcome assessment.

The immunoSEQ Assay was the method used to sequence TCRbeta CDR3 regions. After extraction, genomic DNA underwent amplification by bias-controlled multiplex PCR, followed by high-throughput sequencing. The authors processed their data as follows. To quantify the absolute abundance of every unique TCRbeta CDR3 region, sequences were collapsed and filtered. T cell fraction was estimated by normalizing TCRbeta template counts to usable DNA, which was measured by amplifying reference genes present in all nucleated cells. Repertoire TCRs were annotated as SARS-CoV-2-specific by exact matching of V gene, CDR3 amino acid sequence and J gene to a known reactive TCR set. The reference SARS-CoV-2 TCR set came from MIRA and was filtered for enrichment in COVID-19-positive ImmuneCODE repertoires, removing public or cross-reactive TCRs. Using the MIRA antigens, annotated TCRs were further analysed by specific ORF or by position within an ORF. Breadth was defined as annotated unique rearrangements over total unique productive rearrangements; depth was the summed frequency of those rearrangements. Two-sided Wilcoxon rank-sum tests were applied when comparing TCR breadth between groups. Sourced from immuneACCESS, this table was stored by TCRdb with only in-frame sequences that have V and J called. A share of the clones is absent; for the studies checked, an unresolved V gene accounts for under half, and the remainder has no known explanation. D and trimming were read from the DNA, whereas the V and J calls and clone size are those reported in that table. The sample table records around 450,000 clones; 70% to 90% of these occur just once. 3.6% of the sample goes to the ten largest clones.

Summary of the overall study and its limitations: After vaccination, spike-specific CD8+ and CD4+ T cell responses were reported to show substantial breadth. Spike-specific TCR breadth was higher in Ad26.COV2.S recipients than in placebo recipients (P = 0.0014). It was noted by the authors that total T cell responses may have been underestimated by the TCR breadth and depth analyses. The study was not powered for comparison of responses between vaccine doses or regimens. Vaccine and placebo recipients had comparable non-spike TCR breadth, which fits with the vaccine containing only spike.

Interpreted using the paper, the treatment or condition label stands for: over 15 received Ad26.COV2.S at low or high dose, single or two shots; several received placebo; per-sample allocation not given. Repertoires of vaccine and placebo recipients were sequenced from samples collected on day 63 after the first injection. Between 29 July and 7 August 2020, Cohort 1b enrolled about 27 adults aged 18-55 years at one site in Boston, USA. Ad26.COV2.S was a replication-incompetent adenovirus type 26 vector that expressed a prefusion-stabilized SARS-CoV-2 spike protein derived from the original Wuhan strain. The CDR3 has 18 amino acids, counting the end cysteine and phenylalanine. The sequence is cut down to CDR3 DNA, 54 bases in frame from base 1. After removal of 2 bases from V and 2 bases from J, the junction retains 11 bases not matched to a gene. The germline V gene encodes CDR1 MNHEY and CDR2 SVGEGT.

With regard to this clone: The antigen it binds to is not known. The sample holds no much larger clone one base away, and base qualities are not on file.

Here the sequenced sample was peripheral blood, taken in a trial of Ad26.COV2.S vaccine versus placebo. The receptor was derived from a person between 18 and 65 years old who received the Ad26.COV2.S COVID-19 vaccine or a placebo. The sequence joins TRBV6-2 or TRBV6-3 to TRBJ2-1, with 8 middle bases fitting TRBD2. The CDR3 in this case is CASSYGYPRGGTYNEQFF. The bases read TGTGCCAGCAGTTACGGTTACCCTCGGGGGGGCACCTACAATGAGCAGTTCTTC.